These 5 T cell receptor beta chains were all obtained from the same sample, sequenced in a study of shared T cell receptors in the human thymus. Method: immunoSEQ multiplex PCR; TCRdb's copy keeps in-frame clones and lacks some. The sample lists about 380,000 clones; approximately 95% were seen once. Sequencing was performed on thymocytes. The receptors shown here come from a human donor.

The chain is built from TRBV27 and TRBJ2-7; no clear D gene. Germline CDR1 and CDR2: MNHEY and SMNVEV (reference sequence). The CDR3 loop spans 12 amino acids. V gave up 10 bases and J gave up 2 bases, with 12 bases separating them. The CDR3 nucleotides are TGTGCCACCCCGTGGAACCCCTACGAGCAGTACTTC. Translating gives CATPWNPYEQYF.

The chain is built from TRBV27 and TRBJ2-3, with D maybe TRBD1 (6 bases). V was trimmed by 2 bases and J by 2 bases, leaving 20 bases between them. CDR3 length: 18 residues. Germline CDR1 reads MNHEY; CDR2 reads SMNVEV (reference sequence). The DNA of the CDR3 is TGTGCCAGCAGTTTAGTCGGGGACACCTTAAAATTCACAGATACGCAGTATTTT. It specifies CASSLVGDTLKFTDTQYF.

This rearrangement joins TRBV6-1 to TRBJ2-7; tentatively, D is TRBD2 (5 bases). Trimming pared 4 bases from V and 1 base from J, leaving 11 bases between. The V gene's germline CDR1 is MNHNS and CDR2 SASEGT. The CDR3 loop spans 14 amino acids. The CDR3 is CASSARGWSYEQYF. The CDR3 nucleotides are TGTGCCAGCAGTGCAAGAGGGTGGTCCTACGAGCAGTACTTC.

V gene TRBV7-2 combines with J gene TRBJ2-3, with D unresolved. Trimming stripped 2 bases from V and 4 bases from J, with 4 bases between. The germline CDR1 and CDR2 sequences are SGHTA and FQGNSA. This CDR3 comprises 12 residues. CDR3 sequence (DNA): TGTGCCAGCAGCTTATTCGCAGATACGCAGTATTTT. The encoded protein is CASSLFADTQYF. The whole variable domain, remainder taken from reference TRBV7-2 and TRBJ2-3, is GAGVSQSPSNKVTEKGKDVELRCDPISGHTALYWYRQSLGQGLEFLIYFQGNSAPDKSGLPSDRFSAERTGGSVSTLTIQRTQQEDSAVYLCASSLFADTQYFGPGTRLTVL.

The genes are TRBV7-8 and TRBJ2-7; D is undetermined. Germline values: CDR1 SGHVS, CDR2 FQNEAQ. Trimming removed 1 base from V and 5 bases from J, with 6 bases in between. The CDR3 loop spans 12 amino acids. The CDR3 coding sequence is TGTGCCAGCAGCTTAGGCGGCGACGAGCAGTACTTC. It codes for CASSLGGDEQYF.